What follows are 20 T cell receptor beta chains derived from one specimen sequenced in a study of T cell responses to AZD1222 COVID-19 vaccine. Sequencing used immunoSEQ multiplex PCR; TCRdb keeps in-frame clones, though not all of them. Of 130,000 or so clones listed, around 94% were seen once; the top ten hold 6.6%. The sample here was peripheral blood, taken on day 0 of AZD1222 vaccination. These receptors all stem from an adult in good health.

This CDR3 is CASSLTQPQHF. The CDR3 nucleotides are TGCGCCAGCAGTCTTACCCAGCCCCAGCATTTT. The V call is TRBV23-1, the J call TRBJ1-5; D is unresolved. TRBV23-1 is assigned to the ORF class and has an uncertain function. V gave up 4 bases and J gave up 7 bases, with 5 bases separating them. The CDR3 extends over 11 amino acids.

The V and J genes are TRBV7-2 and TRBJ1-1, with D unclear. V shed 2 bases and J shed 5 bases, with 6 bases lying between them. Germline-derived CDR1 and CDR2 are SGHTA and FQGNSA. CDR3 size: 12 residues. CDR3 coding DNA: TGTGCCAGCAGCTTACTGTGGACTGAAGCTTTCTTT. Translating gives CASSLLWTEAFF.

This chain uses TRBV28 with TRBJ1-2; 10 bases fit TRBD1. The CDR3 contains 17 residues. In germline, CDR1 is MDHEN, CDR2 SYDVKM. The trim removed 1 base at V and 6 bases at J, leaving 11 bases unmatched. The CDR3 DNA sequence: TGTGCCAGCAGTTTATTGTCCCGGACAGGGGGTCCCCATGGCTACACCTTC. It codes for CASSLLSRTGGPHGYTF.

Notes on this clone: An end of the junction differs from the germline gene, which may be a read error. The chain uses TRBV18 and TRBJ2-7, with D possibly TRBD2 on 5 matching bases. This CDR3 has 15 amino acids. CDR1 is KGHSH and CDR2 is LQKENI in the germline V gene. The CDR3 loop is CASSLVSGFPDMWSF. For the CDR3, the DNA is TGTGCCAGCTCACTCGTTTCGGGGTTCCCCGATATGTGGAGCTTC. Full variable domain (outside the CDR3, taken from reference TRBV18 and TRBJ2-7): NAGVMQNPRHLVRRRGQEARLRCSPMKGHSHVYWYRQLPEEGLKFMVYLQKENIIDESGMPKERFSAEFPKEGPSILRIQQVVRGDSAAYFCASSLVSGFPDMWSFGPGTRLTVT.

The table lists this clone with many counts. The V and J genes are TRBV7-3 and TRBJ1-3, with a possible D match to TRBD1 (5 bases). Looked up from germline, CDR1 is SGHTA and CDR2 is FQGTGA. The V end lost 2 bases, the J end lost 0 bases, and 11 bases lay between the germline ends. CDR3 size: 16 residues. CDR3 residues: CASSLSGPISGNTIYF. The CDR3 DNA reads as TGTGCCAGCAGCTTATCGGGACCTATCTCTGGAAACACCATATATTTT.

The genes are TRBV3-1 (or the pseudogene TRBV3-2) and TRBJ2-4; 8 nucleotides match TRBD1. V shed 2 bases and J 6 bases; nucleotides not matched to a gene: 3. This CDR3 spans 14 amino acids. Per the germline V gene, CDR1 is LGHDT and CDR2 is YNNKEL (reference sequence). This chain's CDR3 is CASSQRGQVNIQYF. The CDR3, as DNA: TGTGCCAGCAGCCAAAGGGGACAGGTAAACATTCAGTACTTC.

V is TRBV10-3 and J is TRBJ2-5; perhaps TRBD2 as D (5 bases). This CDR3 has 16 residues. V lost 3 bases and J lost 5, with 19 bases in between. Looked up from germline, CDR1 is ENHRY and CDR2 is SYGVKD. CDR3 bases: TGTGCCATCAGTGACGAGACCCTCCCCCGCGGGGAGACCCAGTACTTC. Its protein product is CAISDETLPRGETQYF.

The chain recombines TRBV24-1 with TRBJ2-3; D ambiguous. CDR3 length equals 14 residues. The germline CDR1 and CDR2 sequences are KGHDR and SFDVKD. The V gene lost 5 bases and the J gene lost 0 bases, with 8 bases spanning the gap. The CDR3 loop reads CATSGVESTDTQYF. CDR3 nucleotides: TGTGCCACCAGTGGCGTGGAAAGCACAGATACGCAGTATTTT.

The chain carries TRBV28 and TRBJ1-6; weak D call: TRBD1 (6 bases). Germline assignment: CDR1 MDHEN and CDR2 SYDVKM. The CDR3 loop spans 15 amino acids. Trimming removed 4 bases from V and 7 bases from J, with 14 bases in between. CDR3 loop: CASSYWGAGNSPLHF. Written as DNA, the CDR3 is TGTGCCAGCAGTTATTGGGGGGCTGGAAATTCACCCCTCCACTTT.

The chain carries TRBV6-6 and TRBJ1-6; D uncertain. The CDR3 has 16 amino acids. From germline, CDR1 is MNHNY and CDR2 SVGAGI (reference sequence). The germline V and J ends were trimmed by 7 bases and 7 bases, with 20 bases remaining between them. In DNA form, the CDR3 reads TGTGCCAGCACCCTCGGAGAGGTGGGGTCGAATTCACCCCTCCACTTT. It codes for CASTLGEVGSNSPLHF.

This clone was seen a few times. This rearrangement joins TRBV21-1 to TRBJ1-5; the DNA was not used to check the table's D call, TRBD1. TRBV21-1 is tagged as a pseudogene. The CDR3 is made up of 17 amino acids. The CDR3 DNA sequence: TGTGCCAGCAGCAAAGCGGGCAGGGGGCGCGGAAATCAGCCCCAGCATTTT. It codes for CASSKAGRGRGNQPQHF.

CDR3 region: CASSFTGGGNTIYF. The CDR3 DNA reads TGTGCCAGCAGCTTCACAGGGGGGGGAAACACCATATATTTT. The V gene is TRBV5-4, the J gene TRBJ1-3, with 8 bases matching TRBD1. V shed 2 bases, J shed 4 bases, and the junction held 2 bases outside the gene matches. The CDR3 covers 14 residues. Per the germline V gene, CDR1 is SGHNT and CDR2 is YYREEE (reference sequence). The full variable domain, its missing parts supplied by reference TRBV5-4 and TRBJ1-3, is ETGVTQSPTHLIKTRGQQVTLRCSSQSGHNTVSWYQQALGQGPQFIFQYYREEENGRGNFPPRFSGLQFPNYSSELNVNALELDDSALYLCASSFTGGGNTIYFGEGSWLTVV.

The V and J genes are TRBV5-4 and TRBJ2-7; D perhaps matches TRBD1 (6 bases). CDR1 and CDR2 (germline): SGHNT, YYREEE (reference sequence). CDR3 length: 14 residues. V gave up 3 bases and J gave up 5 bases, with 15 bases separating them. As DNA, the CDR3 is TGTGCCAGCAGCTACCGGGACACTGGCCACGAGCAGTACTTC. The encoded protein is CASSYRDTGHEQYF.

This clone came up once. V usage is TRBV19 and J usage is TRBJ2-1, with 10 bases identical to TRBD2. The ends lost 5 bases at V and 7 bases at J; junction bases unmatched: 2. CDR3 length equals 13 residues. CDR1 LNHDA and CDR2 SQIVND come from the germline V gene (reference sequence). CDR3 sequence (DNA): TGTGCCAGTAGTGGACTAGCGGTAAATGAGCAGTTCTTC. Translation gives CASSGLAVNEQFF.

The chain is built from TRBV7-9 and TRBJ2-1; 8 nucleotides line up with TRBD2. The V gene's germline CDR1 is SEHNR and CDR2 FQNEAQ (reference sequence). CDR3 size: 17 residues. V was clipped by 5 bases and J by 3 bases; unmatched bases: 12. The CDR3 DNA follows: TGTGCCAGCAGCCCTTCCCCAGCGGGAGTTGGCTACAATGAGCAGTTCTTC. Translating it yields CASSPSPAGVGYNEQFF. Supplemented by reference TRBV7-9 and TRBJ2-1, the full variable domain reads DTGVSQNPRHKITKRGQNVTFRCDPISEHNRLYWYRQTLGQGPEFLTYFQNEAQLEKSRLLSDRFSAERPKGSFSTLEIQRTEQGDSAMYLCASSPSPAGVGYNEQFFGPGTRLTVL.

The chain carries TRBV7-9 and TRBJ1-2; tentatively, D is TRBD1 (5 bases). The CDR3 totals 14 residues. Trimming took 1 base from V and 4 from J, leaving 10 bases between them. Germline V gene lookup returns CDR1 SEHNR and CDR2 FQNEAQ (reference sequence). The CDR3 region is CASSLVAGTYGYTF. The CDR3 DNA reads as TGTGCCAGCAGCTTAGTAGCAGGGACCTATGGCTACACCTTC.

A single count supports this clone. The rearrangement links TRBV30 to TRBJ2-7; 10 bases line up with TRBD1. The CDR3 contains 17 residues. V trimming: 5 bases; J trimming: 7 bases; junction bases outside the gene matches: 20. Germline V lookup: CDR1 GTSNPN, CDR2 SVGIG (reference sequence). The CDR3 reads CAWHYNPRDRGPREQYF. In DNA form, the CDR3 reads TGTGCCTGGCATTACAACCCCCGGGACAGGGGACCGCGAGAGCAGTACTTC.

The V call is TRBV2, the J call TRBJ1-5; unclear D gene. Per germline, CDR1 SNHLY and CDR2 FYNNEI. The CDR3 contains 14 residues. V gave up 1 base and J gave up 6 bases, with 10 bases separating them. The chain's CDR3 is CASSEDGLGQPQHF. As DNA, the CDR3 is TGTGCCAGCAGTGAAGATGGGTTAGGTCAGCCCCAGCATTTT.

CDR3 nucleotides: TGTGCCAGCTCACCACCGGGACAGGTGACCTACGAGCAGTACTTC. Translation: CASSPPGQVTYEQYF. The chain joins TRBV18 to TRBJ2-7, with 8 bases lining up with TRBD1. The CDR3 is made up of 15 amino acids. With 0 bases clipped from V and 2 bases from J, the junction kept 3 bases outside the gene matches. Germline V gene lookup returns CDR1 KGHSH and CDR2 LQKENI.

In nucleotides, the CDR3 is TGTGCCAGCAGCCAACAGGGGAGGAGGGGCCTCTACGAGCAGTACTTC. The encoded protein is CASSQQGRRGLYEQYF. This chain links TRBV5-4 with TRBJ2-7; maybe TRBD1 (7 bases). The CDR3 totals 16 residues. The V end lost 4 bases, the J end lost 3 bases, and 20 bases lay between the germline ends. Germline assignment: CDR1 SGHNT and CDR2 YYREEE (reference sequence).